The 22 T cell receptor beta chains reported below all come from one sample, sequenced in a study of T cell clonotyping in hematopoietic cell transplantation. Assay used: immunoSEQ multiplex PCR; TCRdb lists only in-frame clones, some missing. The repertoire holds 15,000 to 20,000 clones, approximately 80% seen once, with 15% to 20% in the top ten. Specified time point: recipient sample about 28 days before transplant, after cytoreduction. The source material was peripheral blood mononuclear cells, sampled before stem cell transplant. Source of these receptors: a man in his 60s with acute myeloid leukemia. Some clones in this sample may be carry-over from other donors' samples.

This chain connects TRBV7-3 to TRBJ1-2; 8 nucleotides align to TRBD1. J was trimmed by 1 base and V by 5 bases; bases with no gene match: 12. CDR3 length equals 17 residues. Germline CDR1 and CDR2: SGHTA and FQGTGA. Written as DNA, the CDR3 is TGTGCCAGCAGCCCGGCGGGACAGGAAGGAAGTAACTATGGCTACACCTTC. Translated: CASSPAGQEGSNYGYTF.

The V gene is TRBV6-1, the J gene TRBJ1-1; 9 bases align to TRBD1. The V and J ends lost 6 bases and 5 bases, in that order; junction bases with no gene match: 7. CDR1 is MNHNS and CDR2 is SASEGT in the germline V gene. The CDR3 is 14 residues long. Here the CDR3 reads CASRRDRDGTEAFF. The CDR3 bases are TGTGCCAGCAGGAGGGACAGGGACGGAACTGAAGCTTTCTTT.

This chain's CDR3 is CASSDSRLAGLEETQYF. For the CDR3, the DNA is TGTGCCAGCAGTGATTCAAGACTAGCGGGGTTGGAAGAGACCCAGTACTTC. The rearrangement uses TRBV25-1 and TRBJ2-5; 11 bases are a match to TRBD2. Germline-derived CDR1 and CDR2 are MGHDK and SYGVNS. This CDR3 has 17 residues. V lost 3 bases, J lost 3 bases, and 9 bases stayed unmatched.

The gene calls are TRBV7-6 and TRBJ2-3; TRBD1 is a possible D gene (6 bases). CDR1 SGHVS and CDR2 FNYEAQ come from the germline V gene. With 5 bases removed from V and 6 bases from J, the gap between germline ends came to 18 bases. This CDR3 has 15 amino acids. CDR3 nucleotide sequence: TGTGCCAGCAGCGCCCTAGCAGGGGTTACGGATACGCAGTATTTT. Translated: CASSALAGVTDTQYF. The full variable domain, completed using reference TRBV7-6 and TRBJ2-3, is GAGVSQSPRYKVTKRGQDVALRCDPISGHVSLYWYRQALGQGPEFLTYFNYEAQQDKSGLPNDRFSAERPEGSISTLTIQRTEQRDSAMYRCASSALAGVTDTQYFGPGTRLTVL.

V and J are TRBV7-2 and TRBJ2-2; possible D gene TRBD1, 6 bases. The CDR3 totals 13 residues. With 7 bases removed from V and 7 bases from J, the gap between germline ends came to 13 bases. CDR1 is SGHTA, CDR2 FQGNSA, per germline. Here the CDR3 reads CASNLQGFGELFF. In nucleotides, the CDR3 is TGTGCCAGCAACCTACAGGGATTCGGGGAGCTGTTTTTT.

This chain uses TRBV11-3 with TRBJ1-2; tentatively, D is TRBD1 (6 bases). Trimming removed 0 bases from V and 8 bases from J, with 13 bases in between. Germline CDR1 and CDR2: SGHNT and YENEEA. The CDR3 extends over 14 amino acids. CDR3 protein: CASSLDRGTGGYTF. The CDR3 DNA sequence: TGTGCCAGCAGCTTAGACCGAGGCACAGGGGGCTACACCTTC.

The chain couples TRBV25-1 to TRBJ1-3; D is unclear. CDR1 is MGHDK, CDR2 SYGVNS, per germline. The length of the CDR3 is 15 residues. V lost 1 base and J lost 0, with 7 bases in between. CDR3 amino acids: CASSEWRSSGNTIYF. The CDR3 DNA reads as TGTGCCAGCAGTGAATGGAGGAGCTCTGGAAACACCATATATTTT.

CDR3 bases: TGTGCCAGCAGCTTGAACAGGGGAGACACTGAAGCTTTCTTT. Translation: CASSLNRGDTEAFF. The V and J genes are TRBV5-6 and TRBJ1-1, with 7 positions matching TRBD1. Germline CDR1 SGHDT, CDR2 YYEEEE. This CDR3 spans 14 amino acids. Unmatched junction bases numbered 3, after V lost 1 base and J lost 3 bases.

The J gene is TRBJ1-4, the V gene TRBV6-6; weak D call: TRBD1 (5 bases). The CDR3 is 15 amino acids. V gave up 2 bases and J gave up 3 bases, with 10 bases separating them. Germline assignment: CDR1 MNHNY and CDR2 SVGAGI (reference sequence). The CDR3: CASSYPDRANEKLFF. The DNA of the CDR3 is TGTGCCAGCAGTTACCCCGACAGAGCTAATGAAAAACTGTTTTTT.

The V call is TRBV7-3, the J call TRBJ2-7; D not certain. Germline V gene data show CDR1 as SGHTA and CDR2 as FQGTGA. The CDR3 extends over 14 amino acids. V gave up 0 bases and J gave up 6 bases, with 12 bases separating them. CDR3 bases: TGTGCCAGCAGCTTAACGGCCCACCAGACCGAGCAGTACTTC. Encoded protein: CASSLTAHQTEQYF.

The chain recombines TRBV5-1 with TRBJ1-1; no definite D call. There are 14 residues in the CDR3. V lost 4 bases and J lost 10, with 20 bases in between. Germline V gene data show CDR1 as SGHRS and CDR2 as YFSETQ. CDR3 sequence: CASSLGPSESGAFF. The CDR3 DNA is TGCGCCAGCAGCCTTGGACCGTCCGAGTCGGGAGCTTTCTTT.

The chain employs TRBV7-2 and TRBJ1-6; a weak D match, TRBD1 (5 bases). This CDR3 is 15 amino acids long. Germline-derived CDR1 and CDR2 are SGHTA and FQGNSA. Trimming pared 4 bases from V and 3 bases from J, leaving 10 bases between. CDR3 region: CASSSAGNYNSPLHF. The DNA for the CDR3 is TGTGCCAGCAGCTCAGCAGGGAACTATAATTCACCCCTCCACTTT.

V usage is TRBV6-1 and J usage is TRBJ2-7; TRBD1 aligns across 7 bases. The ends lost 7 bases at V and 3 bases at J; junction bases unmatched: 3. Germline lookup yields CDR1 MNHNS and CDR2 SASEGT. The CDR3 length is 12 residues. CDR3 in DNA: TGTGCCAGCACCGACAGGGACTACGAGCAGTACTTC. It yields the protein CASTDRDYEQYF.

This chain connects TRBV10-1 to TRBJ1-1, with D perhaps TRBD1 (5 bases). V shed 6 bases and J shed 1 base, with 15 bases lying between them. CDR1 WNHNN and CDR2 SYGVQD come from the germline V gene (reference sequence). This CDR3 has 15 residues. In DNA, the CDR3 is TGCGCCAGCAGCACAGGCCGGGCCTCGAACACTGAAGCTTTCTTT. The encoded protein is CASSTGRASNTEAFF.

The CDR3 DNA sequence: TGTGCCAGCAGCGGCAGGGACACCAGTTATAGCAATCAGCCCCAGCATTTT. Its translation: CASSGRDTSYSNQPQHF. The gene calls are TRBV7-8 and TRBJ1-5, with D possibly matching TRBD1 (6 bases). The CDR3 has 17 amino acids. V lost 5 bases to trimming and J lost 0 bases, with 17 bases between them. The germline V gene encodes CDR1 SGHVS and CDR2 FQNEAQ.

This chain uses TRBV19 with TRBJ1-2; D may be TRBD1 (5 bases). The V end lost 3 bases, the J end lost 5 bases, and 13 bases lay between the germline ends. Germline V lookup: CDR1 LNHDA, CDR2 SQIVND (reference sequence). The CDR3 totals 14 residues. The CDR3 is CASSIFGTGYGYTF. For the CDR3, the DNA is TGTGCCAGTAGTATTTTCGGGACGGGGTATGGCTACACCTTC.

Turning to this clone: At one boundary the junction diverges from the germline segment, which might be a read error. The V call is TRBV11-3, the J call TRBJ2-3, with D perhaps matching TRBD1 (5 bases). The germline CDR1 and CDR2 sequences are SGHNT and YENEEA. The CDR3 runs to 14 residues. The CDR3 DNA follows: TGTGCCAGCAGCCTAGACAGCATCGCAGATACGCAGTATTTT. Translating gives CASSLDSIADTQYF.

This clone was detected only once. The rearrangement uses TRBV13 and TRBJ2-6, with D perhaps TRBD1 (5 bases). The CDR3 loop spans 15 amino acids. CDR1 PRHDT and CDR2 FYEKMQ come from the germline V gene (reference sequence). V was cut by 2 bases and J by 4 bases, with 9 bases left in between. The chain's CDR3 is CASSLPGSGANVLTF. The CDR3, as DNA: TGTGCCAGCAGCTTACCAGGGTCAGGGGCCAACGTCCTGACTTTC.

The chain carries TRBV2 and TRBJ1-6; D ambiguous. Germline assignment: CDR1 SNHLY and CDR2 FYNNEI. The V and J ends lost 1 base and 7 bases respectively, with 5 bases between them. There are 13 residues in the CDR3. The CDR3 spells CASSEDGNSPLHF. As DNA, the CDR3 is TGTGCCAGCAGTGAAGACGGGAATTCACCCCTCCACTTT.

V usage is TRBV7-2 and J usage is TRBJ2-3; 8 nucleotides match TRBD1. V lost 1 base and J lost 1; bases outside the gene matches: 10. Germline V gene sequence: CDR1 SGHTA, CDR2 FQGNSA. This CDR3 has 18 amino acids. CDR3 loop: CASSLDRGYGGGTDTQYF. The CDR3 DNA follows: TGTGCCAGCAGCTTAGACAGGGGGTATGGGGGTGGCACAGATACGCAGTATTTT.

The rearrangement links TRBV4-1 to TRBJ1-2; 7 bases line up with TRBD1. This CDR3 is built from 16 residues. The ends lost 4 bases at V and 2 bases at J; junction bases unmatched: 10. CDR1 and CDR2 (germline): MGHRA, YSYEKL. The CDR3 region is CASSLSGEGANYGYTF. DNA of the CDR3: TGCGCCAGCAGCCTCTCAGGGGAGGGGGCAAACTATGGCTACACCTTC.

Turning to this clone: The junction departs from germline at one end; a sequencing error may be responsible. The chain carries TRBV5-3 and TRBJ1-1, with a tentative D call TRBD1 (5 bases). TRBV5-3 is marked as an open reading frame, function uncertain. This CDR3 has 15 residues. The CDR3 is CASSLEDTEPTEAFF. The CDR3 DNA reads as TGTGCCAGCAGCTTGGAGGACACTGAGCCAACTGAAGCTTTCTTT.